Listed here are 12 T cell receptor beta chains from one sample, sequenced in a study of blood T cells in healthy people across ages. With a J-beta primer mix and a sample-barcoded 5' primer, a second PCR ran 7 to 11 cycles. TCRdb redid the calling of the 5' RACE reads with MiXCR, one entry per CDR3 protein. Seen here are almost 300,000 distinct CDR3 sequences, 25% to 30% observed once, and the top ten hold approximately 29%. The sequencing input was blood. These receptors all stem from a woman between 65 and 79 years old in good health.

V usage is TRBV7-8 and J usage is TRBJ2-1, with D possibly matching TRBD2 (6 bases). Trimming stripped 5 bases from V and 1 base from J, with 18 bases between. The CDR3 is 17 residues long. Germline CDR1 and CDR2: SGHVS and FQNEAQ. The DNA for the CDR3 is TGTGCCAGCAGCCCTCGACTAGGTCGAGGGTCCTACAATGAGCAGTTCTTC. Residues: CASSPRLGRGSYNEQFF.

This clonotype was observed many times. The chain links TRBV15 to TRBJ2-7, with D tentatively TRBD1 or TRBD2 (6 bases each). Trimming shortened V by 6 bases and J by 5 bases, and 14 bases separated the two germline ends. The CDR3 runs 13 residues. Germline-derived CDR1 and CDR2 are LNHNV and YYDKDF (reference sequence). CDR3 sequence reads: CATSSGAVHEQYF. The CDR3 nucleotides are TGTGCCACCAGTTCGGGGGCTGTACACGAGCAGTACTTC.

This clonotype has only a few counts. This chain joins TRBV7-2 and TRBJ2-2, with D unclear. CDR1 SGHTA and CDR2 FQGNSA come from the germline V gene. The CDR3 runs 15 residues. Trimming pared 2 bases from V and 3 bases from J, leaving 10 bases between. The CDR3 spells CASSLRAVDTGELFF. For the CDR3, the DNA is TGTGCCAGCAGCTTAAGGGCAGTAGACACCGGGGAGCTGTTTTTT.

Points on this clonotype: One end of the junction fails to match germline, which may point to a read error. The DNA of the CDR3 is TGTGCCAGCAGCTATCGAGCGGGGCCGAAGGGGTACAAAAACATTCAGCACTTC. Amino acid sequence: CASSYRAGPKGYKNIQHF. The rearrangement links TRBV7-2 to TRBJ2-4; 7 positions agree with TRBD2. This CDR3 is built from 18 residues. Germline V gene sequence: CDR1 SGHTA, CDR2 FQGNSA.

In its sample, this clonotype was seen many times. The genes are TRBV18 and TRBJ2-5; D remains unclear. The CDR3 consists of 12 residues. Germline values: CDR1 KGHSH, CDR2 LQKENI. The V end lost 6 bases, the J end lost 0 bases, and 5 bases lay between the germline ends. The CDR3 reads CASSQDQETQYF. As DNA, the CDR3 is TGTGCCAGCTCCCAGGACCAAGAGACCCAGTACTTC. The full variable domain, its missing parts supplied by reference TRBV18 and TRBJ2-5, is NAGVMQNPRHLVRRRGQEARLRCSPMKGHSHVYWYRQLPEEGLKFMVYLQKENIIDESGMPKERFSAEFPKEGPSILRIQQVVRGDSAAYFCASSQDQETQYFGPGTRLLVL.

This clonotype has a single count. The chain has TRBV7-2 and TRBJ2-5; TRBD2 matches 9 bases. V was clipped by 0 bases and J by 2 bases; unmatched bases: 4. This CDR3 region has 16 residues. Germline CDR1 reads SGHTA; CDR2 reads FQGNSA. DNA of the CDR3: TGTGCCAGCAGCTTAGCCCTAGCGGGATATCAAGAGACCCAGTACTTC. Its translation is CASSLALAGYQETQYF.

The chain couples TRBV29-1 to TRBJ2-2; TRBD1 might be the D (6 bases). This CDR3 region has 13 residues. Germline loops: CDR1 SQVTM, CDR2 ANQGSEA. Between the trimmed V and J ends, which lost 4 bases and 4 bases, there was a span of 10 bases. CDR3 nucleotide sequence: TGCAGCGTTGGACAGGCTACCACCGGGGAGCTGTTTTTT. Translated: CSVGQATTGELFF.

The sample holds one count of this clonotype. The CDR3 region is CASSARSGLNEKLFF. Here the CDR3 DNA reads TGCGCCAGCAGTGCGAGAAGTGGGCTTAATGAAAAACTGTTTTTT. This chain joins TRBV5-1 and TRBJ1-4; D gene unclear. The CDR3 runs 15 residues. With 5 bases removed from V and 4 bases from J, the gap between germline ends came to 15 bases. Germline V lookup: CDR1 SGHRS, CDR2 YFSETQ.

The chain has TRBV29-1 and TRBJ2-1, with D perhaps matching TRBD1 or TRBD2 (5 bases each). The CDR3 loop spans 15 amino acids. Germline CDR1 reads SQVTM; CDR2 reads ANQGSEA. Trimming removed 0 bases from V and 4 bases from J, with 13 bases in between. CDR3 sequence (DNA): TGCAGCGTTGAAGATTGGGACCAAGGGTACAATGAGCAGTTCTTC. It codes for CSVEDWDQGYNEQFF.

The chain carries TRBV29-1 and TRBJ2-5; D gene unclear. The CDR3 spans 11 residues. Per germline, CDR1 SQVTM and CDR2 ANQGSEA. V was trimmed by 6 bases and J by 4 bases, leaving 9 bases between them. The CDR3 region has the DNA TGCAGCGTGGATCTACCAGAGACCCAGTACTTC. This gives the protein CSVDLPETQYF.

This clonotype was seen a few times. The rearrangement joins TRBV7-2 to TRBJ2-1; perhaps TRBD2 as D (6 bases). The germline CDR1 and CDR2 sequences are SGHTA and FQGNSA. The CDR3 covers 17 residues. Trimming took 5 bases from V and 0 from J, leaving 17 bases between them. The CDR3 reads CASSPTSSPSSYNEQFF. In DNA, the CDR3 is TGTGCCAGCAGCCCAACTAGCTCCCCGAGCTCCTACAATGAGCAGTTCTTC.

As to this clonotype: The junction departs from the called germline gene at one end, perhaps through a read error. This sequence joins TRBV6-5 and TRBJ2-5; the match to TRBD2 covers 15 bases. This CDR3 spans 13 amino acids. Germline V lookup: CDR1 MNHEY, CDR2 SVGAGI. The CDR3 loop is CATRGTSGRREFF. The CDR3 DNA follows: TGTGCCACACGGGGGACTAGCGGGAGGCGGGAGTTCTTC.